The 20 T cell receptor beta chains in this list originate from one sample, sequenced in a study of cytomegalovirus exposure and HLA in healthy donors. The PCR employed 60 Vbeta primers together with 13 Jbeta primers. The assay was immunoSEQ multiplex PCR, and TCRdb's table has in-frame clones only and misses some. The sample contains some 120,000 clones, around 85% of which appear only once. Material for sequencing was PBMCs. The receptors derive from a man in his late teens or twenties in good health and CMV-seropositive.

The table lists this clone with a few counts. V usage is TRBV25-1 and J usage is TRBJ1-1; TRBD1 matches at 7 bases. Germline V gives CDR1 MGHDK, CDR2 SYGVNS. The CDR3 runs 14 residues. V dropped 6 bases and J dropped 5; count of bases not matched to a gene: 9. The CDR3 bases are TGTGCCAGCAGACTACAGGGGTTTGATACTGAAGCTTTCTTT. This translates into CASRLQGFDTEAFF.

The CDR3 sequence: CARKPGLVQETQYF. CDR3 in DNA: TGTGCCAGGAAACCGGGACTAGTCCAAGAGACCCAGTACTTC. The chain uses TRBV6-9 and TRBJ2-5; 8 nucleotides align to TRBD2. V was pared by 9 bases and J by 1 base, with 7 bases of the junction left unmatched. CDR3 length: 14 residues. The germline gives CDR1 MNHGY, CDR2 SVAAGI.

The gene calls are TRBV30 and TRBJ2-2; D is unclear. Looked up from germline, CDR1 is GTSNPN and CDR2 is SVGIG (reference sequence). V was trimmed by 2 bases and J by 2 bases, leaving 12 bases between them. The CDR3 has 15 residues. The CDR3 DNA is TGTGCCTGGAGTCGCTCGCGGAGAAACACCGGGGAGCTGTTTTTT. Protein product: CAWSRSRRNTGELFF.

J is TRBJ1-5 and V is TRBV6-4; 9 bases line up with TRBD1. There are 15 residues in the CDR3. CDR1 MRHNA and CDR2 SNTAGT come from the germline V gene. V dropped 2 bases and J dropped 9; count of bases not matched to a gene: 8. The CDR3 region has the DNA TGTGCCAGCAGTGACACGGGACAGGGCGTTCGGCCCCAGCATTTT. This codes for CASSDTGQGVRPQHF.

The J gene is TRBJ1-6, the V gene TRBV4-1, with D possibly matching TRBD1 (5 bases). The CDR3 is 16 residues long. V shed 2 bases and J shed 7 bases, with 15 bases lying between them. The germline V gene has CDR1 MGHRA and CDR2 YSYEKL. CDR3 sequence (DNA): TGCGCCAGCAGCCAACACATACAGGAGCTCAATTCACCCCTCCACTTT. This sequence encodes CASSQHIQELNSPLHF.

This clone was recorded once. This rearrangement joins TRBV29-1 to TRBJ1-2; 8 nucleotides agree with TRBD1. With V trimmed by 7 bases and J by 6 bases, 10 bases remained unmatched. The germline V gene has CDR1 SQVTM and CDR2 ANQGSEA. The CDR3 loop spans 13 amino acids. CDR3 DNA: TGCAGCGCTAGCCACCGGACAGGGAATGGCTACACCTTC. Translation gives CSASHRTGNGYTF.

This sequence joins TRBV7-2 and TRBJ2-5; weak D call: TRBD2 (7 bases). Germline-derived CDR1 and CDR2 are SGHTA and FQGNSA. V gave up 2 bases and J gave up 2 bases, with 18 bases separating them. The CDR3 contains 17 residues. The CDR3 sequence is CASSLIYRGGVQETQYF. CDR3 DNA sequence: TGTGCCAGCAGCTTAATTTATCGAGGGGGGGTACAAGAGACCCAGTACTTC.

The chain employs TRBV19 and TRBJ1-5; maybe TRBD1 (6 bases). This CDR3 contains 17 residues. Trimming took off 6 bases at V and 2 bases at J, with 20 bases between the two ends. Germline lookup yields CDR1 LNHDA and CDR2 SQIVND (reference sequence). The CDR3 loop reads CASRGMGQGRGNQPQHF. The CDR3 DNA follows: TGTGCCAGTAGGGGAATGGGTCAGGGGCGCGGCAATCAGCCCCAGCATTTT. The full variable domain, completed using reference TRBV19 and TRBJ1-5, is DGGITQSPKYLFRKEGQNVTLSCEQNLNHDAMYWYRQDPGQGLRLIYYSQIVNDFQKGDIAEGYSVSREKKESFPLTVTSAQKNPTAFYLCASRGMGQGRGNQPQHFGDGTRLSIL.

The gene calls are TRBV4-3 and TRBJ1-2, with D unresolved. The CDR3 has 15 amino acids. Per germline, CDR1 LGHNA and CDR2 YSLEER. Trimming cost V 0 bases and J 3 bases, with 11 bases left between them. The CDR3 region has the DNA TGCGCCAGCAGCCAAGATCAAGGCGGTTACTATGGCTACACCTTC. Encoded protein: CASSQDQGGYYGYTF.

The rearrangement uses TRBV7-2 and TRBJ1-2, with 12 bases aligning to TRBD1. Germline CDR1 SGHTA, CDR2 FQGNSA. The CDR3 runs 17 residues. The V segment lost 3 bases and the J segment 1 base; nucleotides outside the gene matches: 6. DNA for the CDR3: TGTGCCAGCAGCTTGAGGGACAGGGGGCAGGGTAACTATGGCTACACCTTC. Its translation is CASSLRDRGQGNYGYTF.

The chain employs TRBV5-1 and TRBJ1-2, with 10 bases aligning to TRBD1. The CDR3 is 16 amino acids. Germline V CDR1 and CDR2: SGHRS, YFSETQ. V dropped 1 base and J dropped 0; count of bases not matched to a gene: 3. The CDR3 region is CASSLFGQGANYGYTF. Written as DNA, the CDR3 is TGCGCCAGCAGCTTGTTCGGACAGGGGGCTAACTATGGCTACACCTTC. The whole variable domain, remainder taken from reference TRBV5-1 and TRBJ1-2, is KAGVTQTPRYLIKTRGQQVTLSCSPISGHRSVSWYQQTPGQGLQFLFEYFSETQRNKGNFPGRFSGRQFSNSRSEMNVSTLELGDSALYLCASSLFGQGANYGYTFGSGTRLTVV.

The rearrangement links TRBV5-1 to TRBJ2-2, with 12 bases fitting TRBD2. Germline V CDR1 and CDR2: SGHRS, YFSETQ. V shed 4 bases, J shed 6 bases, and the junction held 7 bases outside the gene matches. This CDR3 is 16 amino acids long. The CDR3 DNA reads TGCGCCAGCAGCACATCTAGCGGGAGGGCGTCCGGGGAGCTGTTTTTT. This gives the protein CASSTSSGRASGELFF.

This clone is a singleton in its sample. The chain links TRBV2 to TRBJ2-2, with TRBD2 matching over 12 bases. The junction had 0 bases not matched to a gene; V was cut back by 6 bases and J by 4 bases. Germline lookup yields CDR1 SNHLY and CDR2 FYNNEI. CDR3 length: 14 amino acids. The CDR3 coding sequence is TGTGCCAGCAGGGGACTAGCGGGCACCGGGGAGCTGTTTTTT. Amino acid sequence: CASRGLAGTGELFF. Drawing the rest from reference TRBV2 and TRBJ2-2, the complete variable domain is EPEVTQTPSHQVTQMGQEVILRCVPISNHLYFYWYRQILGQKVEFLVSFYNNEISEKSEIFDDQFSVERPDGSNFTLKIRSTKLEDSAMYFCASRGLAGTGELFFGEGSRLTVL.

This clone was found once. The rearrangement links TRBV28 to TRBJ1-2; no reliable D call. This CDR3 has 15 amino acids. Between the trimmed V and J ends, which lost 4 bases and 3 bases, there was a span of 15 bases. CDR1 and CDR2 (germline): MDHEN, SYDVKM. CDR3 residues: CASSYAGRDYYGYTF. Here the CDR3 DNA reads TGTGCCAGCAGTTACGCGGGCAGAGACTACTATGGCTACACCTTC.

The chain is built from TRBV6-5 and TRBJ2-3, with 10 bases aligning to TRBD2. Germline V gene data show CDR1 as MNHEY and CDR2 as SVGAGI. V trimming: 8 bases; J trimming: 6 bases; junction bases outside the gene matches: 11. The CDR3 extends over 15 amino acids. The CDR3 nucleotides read TGTGCCAGCCAAAAGCGGGGGGGCAGAGGGGATACGCAGTATTTT. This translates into CASQKRGGRGDTQYF.

This CDR3 is CASSSSYSGQGFTDTQYF. In nucleotides, the CDR3 is TGTGCCAGCAGCTCCTCTTATTCGGGACAGGGGTTCACAGATACGCAGTATTTT. The rearrangement joins TRBV5-6 to TRBJ2-3; TRBD1 agrees at 10 bases. Germline V lookup: CDR1 SGHDT, CDR2 YYEEEE. CDR3 length: 18 residues. Trimming at V came to 3 bases and at J to 2 bases, leaving 12 bases not matched to a gene.

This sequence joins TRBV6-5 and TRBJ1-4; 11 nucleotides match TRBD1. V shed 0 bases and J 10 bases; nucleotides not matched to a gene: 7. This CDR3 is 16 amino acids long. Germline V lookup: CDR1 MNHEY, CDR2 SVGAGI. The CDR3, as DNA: TGTGCCAGCAGTTACTCTCGGACAGGGGGCCTCGTAAAACTGTTTTTT. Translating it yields CASSYSRTGGLVKLFF.

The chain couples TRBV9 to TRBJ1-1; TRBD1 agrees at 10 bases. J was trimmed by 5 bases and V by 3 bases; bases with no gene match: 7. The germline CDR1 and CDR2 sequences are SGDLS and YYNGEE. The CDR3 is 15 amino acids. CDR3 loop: CASSGQGAGKTEAFF. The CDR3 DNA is TGTGCCAGCAGCGGACAGGGGGCGGGAAAGACTGAAGCTTTCTTT.

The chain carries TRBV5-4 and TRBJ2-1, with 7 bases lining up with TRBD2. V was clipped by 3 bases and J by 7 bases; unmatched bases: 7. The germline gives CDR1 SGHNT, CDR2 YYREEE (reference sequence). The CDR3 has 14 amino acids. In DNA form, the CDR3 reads TGTGCCAGCAGCTGGGGGGGGTCGCTTAATGAGCAGTTCTTC. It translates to CASSWGGSLNEQFF.

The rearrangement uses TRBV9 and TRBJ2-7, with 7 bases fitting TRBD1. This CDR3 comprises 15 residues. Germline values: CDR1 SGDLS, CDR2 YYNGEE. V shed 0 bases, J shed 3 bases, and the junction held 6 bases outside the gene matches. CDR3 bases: TGTGCCAGCAGCGTAGAAGACAGGGATTACTACGAGCAGTACTTC. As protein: CASSVEDRDYYEQYF. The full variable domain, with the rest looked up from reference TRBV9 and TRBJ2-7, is DSGVTQTPKHLITATGQRVTLRCSPRSGDLSVYWYQQSLDQGLQFLIQYYNGEERAKGNILERFSAQQFPDLHSELNLSSLELGDSALYFCASSVEDRDYYEQYFGPGTRLTVT.